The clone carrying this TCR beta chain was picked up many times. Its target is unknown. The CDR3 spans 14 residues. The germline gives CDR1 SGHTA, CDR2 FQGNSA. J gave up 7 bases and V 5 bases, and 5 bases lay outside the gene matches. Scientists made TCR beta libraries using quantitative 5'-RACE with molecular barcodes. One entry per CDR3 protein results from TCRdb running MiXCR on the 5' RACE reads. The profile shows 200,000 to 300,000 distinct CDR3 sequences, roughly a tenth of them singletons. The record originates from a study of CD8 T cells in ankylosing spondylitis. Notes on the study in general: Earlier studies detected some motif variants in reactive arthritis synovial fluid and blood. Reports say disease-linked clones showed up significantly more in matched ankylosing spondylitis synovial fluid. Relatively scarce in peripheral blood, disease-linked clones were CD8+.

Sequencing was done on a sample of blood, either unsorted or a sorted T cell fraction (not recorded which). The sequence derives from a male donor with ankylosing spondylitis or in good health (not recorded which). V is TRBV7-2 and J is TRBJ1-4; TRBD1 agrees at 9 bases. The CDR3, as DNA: TGTGCCAGCAGCCTGACAGGGGGAGGTGAAAAACTGTTTTTT. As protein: CASSLTGGGEKLFF.